At least ten counts were recorded for the clone carrying this TCR beta chain. The data were obtained in a study of T cells after yellow fever vaccination. This CDR3 region has 14 residues. Germline lookup yields CDR1 DFQATT and CDR2 SNEGSKA (reference sequence). V lost 6 bases to trimming and J lost 2 bases, with 16 bases between them. TCRdb itself ran the 5' RACE reads through MiXCR, one entry per CDR3 protein. This table holds under 350,000 distinct CDR3 sequences, about 4% found once. The V call is TRBV20-1, the J call TRBJ1-1; D unclear. The source of this sequence is a man aged 18 to 30 who received the YFV17D yellow fever vaccine. Sample: PBMCs, taken 5 days after the yellow fever booster vaccination. The CDR3 bases are TGCAGTGCGCGAGGAGGCGGCTTTAACACTGAAGCTTTCTTT. Translation: CSARGGGFNTEAFF.